A single TCR beta chain is shown here with its context. V shed 6 bases and J 4 bases; nucleotides not matched to a gene: 5. Germline CDR1 reads MDHEN; CDR2 reads SYDVKM. The CDR3 loop spans 15 amino acids. TCR-alpha and TCR-beta chains were sequenced unpaired. TCRdb's copy holds only in-frame clones and misses some; the assay was immunoSEQ multiplex PCR. The sample has 50,000 or so clones, approximately 85% seen once; the top ten hold just over 20%. After thawing and overnight rest, PBMC were stained with GMM-loaded CD1B tetramer, viability dye and anti-CD3 for sorting. The lipid loaded on the CD1B tetramers was C32 glucose monomycolate from Rhodococcus equi. Tetramer-sorted PBMC had been CD14 monocyte-depleted before freezing. These data belong to a study of T cells in tuberculosis. On the study more broadly: The T cells targeted glucose monomycolate, a mycobacterial lipid, via CD1B.

General study findings and limits: The stringent gate may have excluded weak CD1B-GMM tetramer binders.

Sequenced input: CD1b-GMM tetramer-negative cells sorted from PBMCs. The V call is TRBV28, the J call TRBJ2-1, with TRBD2 matching 11 bases. This TCR came from an adult woman with latent tuberculosis. This CDR3 is CASSQLAGVYNEQFF. The DNA of the CDR3 is TGTGCCAGCAGCCAACTAGCGGGAGTTTACAATGAGCAGTTCTTC.